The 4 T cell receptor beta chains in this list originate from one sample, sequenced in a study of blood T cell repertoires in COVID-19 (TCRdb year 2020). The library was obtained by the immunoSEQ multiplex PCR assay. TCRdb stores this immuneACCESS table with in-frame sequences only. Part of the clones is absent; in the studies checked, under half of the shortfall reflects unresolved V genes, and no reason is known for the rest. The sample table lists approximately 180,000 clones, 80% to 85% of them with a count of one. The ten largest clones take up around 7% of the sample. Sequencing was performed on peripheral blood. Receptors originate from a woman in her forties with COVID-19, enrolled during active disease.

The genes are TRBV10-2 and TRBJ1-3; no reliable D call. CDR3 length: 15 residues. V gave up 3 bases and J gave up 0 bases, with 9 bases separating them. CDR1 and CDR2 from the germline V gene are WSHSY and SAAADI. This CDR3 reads CASSDTSRSGNTIYF. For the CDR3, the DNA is TGCGCCAGCAGTGATACTTCTCGCTCTGGAAACACCATATATTTT.

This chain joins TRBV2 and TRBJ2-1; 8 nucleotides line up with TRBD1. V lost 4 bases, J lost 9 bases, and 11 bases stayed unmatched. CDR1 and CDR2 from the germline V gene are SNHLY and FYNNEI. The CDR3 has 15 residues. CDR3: CASSVQGGFGTEQFF. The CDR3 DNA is TGTGCCAGCAGTGTACAGGGGGGTTTCGGTACTGAGCAGTTCTTC.

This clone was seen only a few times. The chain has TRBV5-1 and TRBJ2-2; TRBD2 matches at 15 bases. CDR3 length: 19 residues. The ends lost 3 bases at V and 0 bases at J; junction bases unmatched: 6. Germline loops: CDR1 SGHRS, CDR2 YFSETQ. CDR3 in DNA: TGCGCCAGCAGCTGGAGGACTAGCGGGAGGGTAGCGAACACCGGGGAGCTGTTTTTT. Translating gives CASSWRTSGRVANTGELFF.

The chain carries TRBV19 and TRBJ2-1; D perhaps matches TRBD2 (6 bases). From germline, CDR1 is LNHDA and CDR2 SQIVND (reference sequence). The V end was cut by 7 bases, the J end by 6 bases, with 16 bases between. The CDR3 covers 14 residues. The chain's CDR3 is CASKRDSQFNEQFF. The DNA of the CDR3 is TGTGCCAGTAAAAGGGACTCCCAGTTCAATGAGCAGTTCTTC.